One and the same sample provided the 21 T cell receptor beta chains below, sequenced in a study of CD8 T cells in ankylosing spondylitis. One entry per CDR3 protein results from TCRdb running MiXCR on the 5' RACE reads. This sample has under 300,000 distinct CDR3 sequences, with roughly 8.6% found just once. What was sequenced was blood, either unsorted or a sorted T cell fraction (not recorded which). The receptors were sampled from a male donor with ankylosing spondylitis or in good health (not recorded which).

This clonotype appeared many times. CDR3 sequence: CAISEVGGRSPYEQYF. CDR3 nucleotide sequence: TGTGCCATCAGTGAGGTTGGGGGCCGTAGCCCGTACGAGCAGTACTTC. The rearrangement uses TRBV10-3 and TRBJ2-7; D may be TRBD1 (6 bases). V was trimmed by 2 bases and J by 4 bases, leaving 18 bases between them. Germline assignment: CDR1 ENHRY and CDR2 SYGVKD. The CDR3 runs 16 residues.

At least ten counts were recorded for this clonotype. The chain links TRBV18 to TRBJ2-7; D call uncertain. Germline-derived CDR1 and CDR2 are KGHSH and LQKENI. The CDR3 has 12 residues. Trimming cost V 2 bases and J 4 bases, with 6 bases left between them. CDR3 in amino acids: CASSPGKYEQYF. CDR3 DNA sequence: TGTGCCAGCTCACCAGGGAAATACGAGCAGTACTTC.

This clonotype came up many times. This sequence joins TRBV7-8 and TRBJ2-7; a possible D gene is TRBD2 (6 bases). CDR3 length: 16 amino acids. V gave up 4 bases and J gave up 2 bases, with 18 bases separating them. Germline CDR1 SGHVS, CDR2 FQNEAQ. CDR3 nucleotide sequence: TGTGCCAGCAGCTGGGGACTGCGAAGAGGGACCTACGAGCAGTACTTC. Protein: CASSWGLRRGTYEQYF.

The chain uses TRBV7-3 and TRBJ2-2; perhaps D is TRBD1 or TRBD2 (6 bases each). CDR1 and CDR2 (germline): SGHTA, FQGTGA. V was cut by 5 bases and J by 4 bases, with 20 bases left in between. The CDR3 runs to 17 residues. As DNA, the CDR3 is TGTGCCAGCAGCCTAAACGGGGGCGGCCCTAGCACCGGGGAGCTGTTTTTT. Amino acids: CASSLNGGGPSTGELFF.

This clonotype was recorded a few times. This chain uses TRBV30 with TRBJ1-1, with TRBD1 as a possible D gene (5 bases). Germline values: CDR1 GTSNPN, CDR2 SVGIG (reference sequence). The CDR3 has 15 residues. The V end was cut by 2 bases, the J end by 0 bases, with 13 bases between. CDR3 region: CAWSTQGAVNTEAFF. The CDR3 DNA is TGTGCCTGGAGTACGCAGGGAGCCGTGAACACTGAAGCTTTCTTT.

The CDR3 loop reads CASSLALGPYNEQFF. Written as DNA, the CDR3 is TGTGCCAGCAGTTTAGCCCTAGGACCGTACAATGAGCAGTTCTTC. This rearrangement joins TRBV27 to TRBJ2-1, with D uncertain. The CDR3 covers 15 residues. V was clipped by 2 bases and J by 4 bases, with 12 bases between them. CDR1 and CDR2 from the germline V gene are MNHEY and SMNVEV (reference sequence).

In this sample, this clonotype turned up a few times. The chain is built from TRBV7-2 and TRBJ2-2, with D possibly TRBD2 on 5 matching bases. Trimming stripped 0 bases from V and 4 bases from J, with 9 bases between. The CDR3 has 15 amino acids. Looked up from germline, CDR1 is SGHTA and CDR2 is FQGNSA. The CDR3 loop reads CASSLARRATGELFF. The CDR3 DNA reads as TGTGCCAGCAGCTTAGCTCGGCGGGCCACCGGGGAGCTGTTTTTT.

Remarks on this clonotype: A much larger clone differs by one base, so this may be a read error. The chain combines TRBV5-1 with TRBJ2-3; TRBD1 matches at 10 bases. The CDR3 length is 15 residues. The V gene's germline CDR1 is SGHRS and CDR2 YFSETQ. The CDR3 DNA reads TGCGCCAGCAGCTTGGGGACAGGGGGAAGAGATACGCAGTGTTTT. Amino acids: CASSLGTGGRDTQCF.

The chain combines TRBV5-1 with TRBJ2-5; D remains ambiguous. The germline V gene encodes CDR1 SGHRS and CDR2 YFSETQ. Trimming removed 2 bases at V and 1 base at J, with 9 bases between. The CDR3 is 14 residues long. DNA of the CDR3: TGCGCCAGCAGCTTCGCCAGGTCCCAAGAGACCCAGTACTTC. It specifies CASSFARSQETQYF.

This clonotype occurred once. J is TRBJ2-7 and V is TRBV4-2; 9 bases are shared with TRBD2. Looked up from germline, CDR1 is LGHNA and CDR2 is YNFKEQ. This CDR3 is built from 16 residues. V shed 1 base, J shed 2 bases, and the junction held 6 bases outside the gene matches. The CDR3 loop reads CASSQVGRGGAYEQYF. The CDR3 nucleotides are TGTGCCAGCAGCCAAGTGGGGCGCGGGGGGGCCTACGAGCAGTACTTC.

This clonotype was seen many times. The genes are TRBV20-1 and TRBJ1-1, with 9 bases matching TRBD1. The ends lost 5 bases at V and 5 bases at J; junction bases unmatched: 6. CDR1 DFQATT and CDR2 SNEGSKA come from the germline V gene (reference sequence). There are 13 residues in the CDR3. Here the CDR3 reads CSAPDRGGTEAFF. CDR3 bases: TGCAGTGCTCCGGACAGGGGTGGGACTGAAGCTTTCTTT.

This clonotype was picked up many times. This sequence joins TRBV15 and TRBJ2-2; D might be TRBD1 (5 bases). The CDR3 is 15 residues long. The germline V gene has CDR1 LNHNV and CDR2 YYDKDF (reference sequence). Trimming stripped 4 bases from V and 2 bases from J, with 11 bases between. For the CDR3, the DNA is TGTGCCACCAGCAAGAGTCAGGGAAACACCGGGGAGCTGTTTTTT. Translated: CATSKSQGNTGELFF.

This clonotype was detected ten times or more. V and J are TRBV12-3 or TRBV12-4 and TRBJ1-5; possibly TRBD1 for D (5 bases). V lost 3 bases to trimming and J lost 0 bases, with 15 bases between them. This CDR3 contains 17 residues. CDR3 sequence (DNA): TGTGCCAGCAGTTTCGCGGCAGGGAGATATAGCAATCAGCCCCAGCATTTT. As protein: CASSFAAGRYSNQPQHF.

This clonotype appeared many times. The chain links TRBV29-1 to TRBJ2-1, with a possible D match to TRBD2 (5 bases). V shed 0 bases and J shed 0 bases, with 12 bases lying between them. The germline V gene encodes CDR1 SQVTM and CDR2 ANQGSEA. The CDR3 sequence is 16 residues long. CDR3 in amino acids: CSVEDPRGSSYNEQFF. CDR3 nucleotide sequence: TGCAGCGTTGAAGATCCGAGAGGGAGCTCCTACAATGAGCAGTTCTTC.

As for this clonotype: A far larger clone lies a single base away; this is likely a read error. This CDR3 is missing its conserved last phenylalanine or tryptophan, likely due to a read error. The genes are TRBV3-1 and TRBJ2-7; D is ambiguous. This CDR3 has 12 amino acids. With 4 bases removed from V and 4 bases from J, the gap between germline ends came to 8 bases. Germline CDR1 reads LGHDT; CDR2 reads YNNKEL (reference sequence). CDR3 DNA sequence: TGTGCCAGCAGCCTAGGACGGTACGAGCAGTACCTC. Translating it yields CASSLGRYEQYL.

The chain combines TRBV12-3 or TRBV12-4 with TRBJ1-1, with a weak D call TRBD1 (6 bases). This CDR3 comprises 17 residues. V gave up 5 bases and J gave up 4 bases, with 23 bases separating them. The CDR3 sequence is CASSAQRGSRVGTEAFF. In DNA form, the CDR3 reads TGTGCCAGCAGTGCCCAGAGGGGGAGCAGGGTTGGCACTGAAGCTTTCTTT.

This clonotype was picked up many times. The CDR3 nucleotides read TGTGCCAGCAGCTTCCCCAACTCAGGGTCCTACAATGAGCAGTTCTTC. Encoded protein: CASSFPNSGSYNEQFF. The chain is built from TRBV5-8 and TRBJ2-1; possibly TRBD1 for D (5 bases). V was trimmed by 2 bases and J by 1 base, leaving 13 bases between them. CDR1 SGHTS and CDR2 YDEGEE come from the germline V gene. The CDR3 consists of 16 residues.

In its sample, this clonotype was seen many times. CDR3 sequence: CASSVRDRGTEAFF. In DNA, the CDR3 is TGTGCCAGTAGTGTCCGGGACAGGGGGACTGAAGCTTTCTTT. The V and J genes are TRBV19 and TRBJ1-1, with 11 bases that match TRBD1. Germline trimming cut 5 bases from V and 5 bases from J; bases unmatched to any gene: 4. CDR3 size: 14 residues. From germline, CDR1 is LNHDA and CDR2 SQIVND (reference sequence).

The table lists this clonotype with many counts. The gene calls are TRBV7-9 and TRBJ2-3; TRBD2 matches at 8 bases. The length of the CDR3 is 16 residues. J gave up 0 bases and V 5 bases, and 7 bases lay outside the gene matches. The germline V gene has CDR1 SEHNR and CDR2 FQNEAQ (reference sequence). CDR3 region: CASSLTGTRSTDTQYF. As DNA, the CDR3 is TGTGCCAGCAGCCTAACAGGGACTAGAAGCACAGATACGCAGTATTTT.

This sequence joins TRBV6-5 and TRBJ2-7; D call uncertain. This CDR3 has 13 amino acids. V lost 0 bases, J lost 4 bases, and 7 bases lay in between. CDR1 and CDR2 from the germline V gene are MNHEY and SVGAGI. The CDR3 nucleotides are TGTGCCAGCAGTTACTCGGCTCTTTACGAGCAGTACTTC. This translates into CASSYSALYEQYF.

This clonotype showed up many times. Germline is not matched at one junction end, which may reflect a read error. The CDR3 here is CSARDLTGPSHQPQHF. CDR3 nucleotide sequence: TGCAGTGCTAGAGACCTCACGGGCCCTAGCCATCAGCCCCAGCATTTT. The chain employs TRBV20-1 and TRBJ1-5; D remains unclear. The CDR3 has 16 residues. Germline CDR1 and CDR2: DFQATT and SNEGSKA (reference sequence).